Presented here are 9 T cell receptor beta chains from one specimen sequenced in a study of glioma-infiltrating T cells. Amplification of TCR alpha and beta CDR3 regions from RNA used iRepertoire nested multiplex PCR. TCRdb called the multiplex PCR reads again in MiXCR, with one record for every CDR3 protein. The profile covers roughly 100,000 distinct CDR3 sequences, with around 30% appearing a single time and about 40% taken by the ten largest. The sample taken for sequencing was glioma tissue, nonneoplastic brain tissue, or PBMCs (not recorded which). These TCRs come from a human donor with low-grade glioma or glioblastoma, undergoing nonglioma brain surgery, or in good health (not recorded which).

The sample holds many counts of this clonotype. The rearrangement uses TRBV28 and TRBJ1-4, with unresolved D. Trimming removed 2 bases from V and 0 bases from J, with 4 bases in between. Germline V gene sequence: CDR1 MDHEN, CDR2 SYDVKM. This CDR3 comprises 14 residues. The CDR3 sequence: CASSLIPTNEKLFF. The DNA for the CDR3 is TGTGCCAGCAGTTTAATTCCAACTAATGAAAAACTGTTTTTT.

This clonotype has a count of ten or more. The CDR3: CASSSPGTNYGYTF. The DNA of the CDR3 is TGTGCCAGCAGTTCCCCCGGGACGAACTATGGCTACACCTTC. The genes are TRBV6-1 and TRBJ1-2; D is perhaps TRBD1 (5 bases). The CDR3 has 14 residues. The V end lost 5 bases, the J end lost 2 bases, and 12 bases lay between the germline ends. Germline values: CDR1 MNHNS, CDR2 SASEGT.

The table lists this clonotype with a few counts. The chain combines TRBV2 with TRBJ1-1, with no clear D. In germline, CDR1 is SNHLY, CDR2 FYNNEI. V lost 4 bases and J lost 6, with 9 bases in between. The CDR3 has 12 residues. CDR3 protein: CASSALRSEAFF. CDR3 DNA sequence: TGTGCCAGCAGTGCCCTTCGGTCTGAAGCTTTCTTT.

In its sample, this clonotype was seen a few times. A much larger clone is a single base away; this may be a read error. This rearrangement joins TRBV19 to TRBJ2-3, with TRBD2 identical over 9 bases. The J segment lost 2 bases and the V segment lost 3 bases, leaving 6 bases of the junction unmatched. Germline assignment: CDR1 LNHDA and CDR2 SQIVND (reference sequence). The CDR3 has 16 amino acids. This chain's CDR3 is CASSIPAGGPTDTQYF. Here the CDR3 DNA reads TGTGCCAGTAGTATTCCGGCGGGGGGGCCCACAGATACGCAGTATTTT.

Notes on this clonotype: A much larger clone lies a single base off, so this may be a read error. V usage is TRBV6-5 and J usage is TRBJ1-3, with D tentatively TRBD1 (5 bases). Germline V gene lookup returns CDR1 MNHEY and CDR2 SVGAGI. The CDR3 extends over 17 amino acids. Trimming removed 7 bases at V and 2 bases at J, with 21 bases between. This CDR3 is CASTLTFQGHPGNTIYF. DNA for the CDR3: TGTGCCAGCACCCTTACGTTTCAGGGTCACCCTGGAAACACCATATATTTT.

This clonotype was found a few times. The rearrangement joins TRBV19 to TRBJ1-6; TRBD1 aligns across 7 bases. The V gene end was trimmed by 5 bases and the J gene end by 7 bases; junction bases not matched to a gene: 11. Germline-derived CDR1 and CDR2 are LNHDA and SQIVND (reference sequence). This CDR3 region has 16 residues. CDR3 DNA sequence: TGTGCCAGTAGTGAAATAACAGGGGTCCCGAATTCACCCCTCCACTTT. It codes for CASSEITGVPNSPLHF. The whole variable domain, filled in from reference TRBV19 and TRBJ1-6, reads DGGITQSPKYLFRKEGQNVTLSCEQNLNHDAMYWYRQDPGQGLRLIYYSQIVNDFQKGDIAEGYSVSREKKESFPLTVTSAQKNPTAFYLCASSEITGVPNSPLHFGNGTRLTVT.

This rearrangement joins TRBV4-2 to TRBJ1-2; 8 bases fit TRBD1. Germline V gene lookup returns CDR1 LGHNA and CDR2 YNFKEQ. This CDR3 is 13 amino acids long. The J segment lost 10 bases and the V segment lost 1 base, leaving 5 bases of the junction unmatched. This CDR3 reads CASSQGQTGDYTF. CDR3 nucleotides: TGTGCCAGCAGCCAAGGTCAGACAGGGGACTACACCTTC.

The genes are TRBV2 and TRBJ1-6; D is unclear. Trimming removed 4 bases from V and 6 bases from J, with 10 bases in between. The CDR3 has 14 residues. Germline V gives CDR1 SNHLY, CDR2 FYNNEI. CDR3 protein: CASSAGGFNSPLHF. The CDR3 DNA follows: TGTGCCAGCAGTGCGGGAGGTTTTAATTCACCCCTCCACTTT.

This clonotype was observed a handful of times. The chain is built from TRBV11-3 and TRBJ2-7; D may correspond to TRBD1 or TRBD2 (5 bases each). This CDR3 comprises 14 residues. CDR1 and CDR2 (germline): SGHNT, YENEEA. Trimming removed 1 base at V and 6 bases at J, with 13 bases between. The CDR3 sequence: CASSLGSGTGEQYF. DNA of the CDR3: TGTGCCAGCAGCTTAGGTTCAGGGACGGGCGAGCAGTACTTC.